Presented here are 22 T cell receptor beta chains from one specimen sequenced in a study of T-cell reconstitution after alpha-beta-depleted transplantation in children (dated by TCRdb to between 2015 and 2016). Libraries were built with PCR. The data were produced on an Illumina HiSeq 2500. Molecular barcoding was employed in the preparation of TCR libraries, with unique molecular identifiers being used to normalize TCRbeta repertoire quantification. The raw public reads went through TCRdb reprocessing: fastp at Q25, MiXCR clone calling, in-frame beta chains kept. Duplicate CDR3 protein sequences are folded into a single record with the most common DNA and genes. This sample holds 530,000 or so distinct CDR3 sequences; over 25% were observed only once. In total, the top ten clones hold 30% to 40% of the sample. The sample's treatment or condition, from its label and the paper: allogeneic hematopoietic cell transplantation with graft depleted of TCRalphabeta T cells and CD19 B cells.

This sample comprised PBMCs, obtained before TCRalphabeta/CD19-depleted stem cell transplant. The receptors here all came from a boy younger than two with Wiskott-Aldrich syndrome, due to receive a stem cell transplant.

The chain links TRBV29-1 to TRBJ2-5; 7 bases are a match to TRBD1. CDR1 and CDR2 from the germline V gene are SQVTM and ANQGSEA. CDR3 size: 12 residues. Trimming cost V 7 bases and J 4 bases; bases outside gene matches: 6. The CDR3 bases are TGCAGCGCGACGACAGGGAGAGAGACCCAGTACTTC. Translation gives CSATTGRETQYF.

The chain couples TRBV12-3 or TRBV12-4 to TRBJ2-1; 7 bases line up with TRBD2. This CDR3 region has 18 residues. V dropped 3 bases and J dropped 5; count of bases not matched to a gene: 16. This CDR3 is CASSFGGGAGVPHNEQFF. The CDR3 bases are TGTGCCAGCAGTTTTGGGGGAGGGGCGGGAGTCCCCCACAATGAGCAGTTCTTC.

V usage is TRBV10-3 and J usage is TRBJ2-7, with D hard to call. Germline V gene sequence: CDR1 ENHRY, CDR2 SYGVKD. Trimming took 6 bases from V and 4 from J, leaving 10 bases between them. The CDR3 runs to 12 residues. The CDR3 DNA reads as TGTGCCATCAGGAAGGACGGGTACGAGCAGTACTTC. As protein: CAIRKDGYEQYF.

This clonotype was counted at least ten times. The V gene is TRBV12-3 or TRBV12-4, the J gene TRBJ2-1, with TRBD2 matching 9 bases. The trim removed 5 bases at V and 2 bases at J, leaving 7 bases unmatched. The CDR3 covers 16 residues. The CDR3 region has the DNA TGTGCCAGCAGTAGATTAGCGGGAGTAGCCTACAATGAGCAGTTCTTC. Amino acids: CASSRLAGVAYNEQFF.

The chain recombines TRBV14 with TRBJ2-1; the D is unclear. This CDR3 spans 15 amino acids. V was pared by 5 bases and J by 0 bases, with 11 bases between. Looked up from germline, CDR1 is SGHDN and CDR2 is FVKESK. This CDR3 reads CASSERPGSYNEQFF. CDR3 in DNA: TGTGCCAGCAGCGAAAGACCGGGCTCCTACAATGAGCAGTTCTTC.

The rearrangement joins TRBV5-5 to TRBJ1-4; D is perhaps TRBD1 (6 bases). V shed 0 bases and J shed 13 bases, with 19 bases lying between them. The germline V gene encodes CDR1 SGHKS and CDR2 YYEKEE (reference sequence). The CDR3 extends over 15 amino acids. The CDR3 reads CASSLAYREERGLFF. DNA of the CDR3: TGTGCCAGCAGCTTGGCCTACAGGGAAGAAAGGGGACTGTTTTTT.

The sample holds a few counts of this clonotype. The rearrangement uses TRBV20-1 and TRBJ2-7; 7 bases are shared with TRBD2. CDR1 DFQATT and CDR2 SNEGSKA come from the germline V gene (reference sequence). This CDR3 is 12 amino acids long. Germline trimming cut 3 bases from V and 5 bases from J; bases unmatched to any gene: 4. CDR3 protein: CSASPTSHEQYF. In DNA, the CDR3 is TGCAGTGCTAGCCCGACTAGCCACGAGCAGTACTTC.

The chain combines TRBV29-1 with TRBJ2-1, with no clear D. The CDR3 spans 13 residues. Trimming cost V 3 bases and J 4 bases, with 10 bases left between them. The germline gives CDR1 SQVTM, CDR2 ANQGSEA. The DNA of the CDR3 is TGCAGCGTTGATAAGCTAGTTTACAATGAGCAGTTCTTC. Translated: CSVDKLVYNEQFF.

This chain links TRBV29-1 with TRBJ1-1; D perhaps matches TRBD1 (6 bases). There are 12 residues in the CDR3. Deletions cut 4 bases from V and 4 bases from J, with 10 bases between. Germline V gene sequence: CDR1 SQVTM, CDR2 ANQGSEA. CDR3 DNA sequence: TGCAGCGTTGTACAGGGCCGCACTGAAGCTTTCTTT. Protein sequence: CSVVQGRTEAFF. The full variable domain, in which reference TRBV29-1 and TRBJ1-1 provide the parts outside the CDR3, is SAVISQKPSRDICQRGTSLTIQCQVDSQVTMMFWYRQQPGQSLTLIATANQGSEATYESGFVIDKFPISRPNLTFSTLTVSNMSPEDSSIYLCSVVQGRTEAFFGQGTRLTVV.

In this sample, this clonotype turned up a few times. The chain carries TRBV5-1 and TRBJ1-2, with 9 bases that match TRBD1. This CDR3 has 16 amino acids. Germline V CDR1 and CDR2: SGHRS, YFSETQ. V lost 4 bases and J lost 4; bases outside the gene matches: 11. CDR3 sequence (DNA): TGCGCCAGCAGCCCGGGGGGACAGGGAGAGGGCTATGGCTACACCTTC. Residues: CASSPGGQGEGYGYTF.

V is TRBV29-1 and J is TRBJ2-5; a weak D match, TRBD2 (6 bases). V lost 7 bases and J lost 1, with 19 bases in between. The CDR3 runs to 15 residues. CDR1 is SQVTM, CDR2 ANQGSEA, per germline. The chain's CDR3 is CSAVPARGAQETQYF. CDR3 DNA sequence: TGCAGCGCCGTCCCCGCTCGCGGGGCCCAAGAGACCCAGTACTTC.

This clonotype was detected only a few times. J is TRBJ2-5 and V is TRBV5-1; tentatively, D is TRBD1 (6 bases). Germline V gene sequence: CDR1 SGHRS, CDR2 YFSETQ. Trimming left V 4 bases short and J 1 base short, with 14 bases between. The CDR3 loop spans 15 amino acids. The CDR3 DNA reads TGCGCCAGCAGCGTAATTCAGGGGAGCCAAGAGACCCAGTACTTC. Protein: CASSVIQGSQETQYF.

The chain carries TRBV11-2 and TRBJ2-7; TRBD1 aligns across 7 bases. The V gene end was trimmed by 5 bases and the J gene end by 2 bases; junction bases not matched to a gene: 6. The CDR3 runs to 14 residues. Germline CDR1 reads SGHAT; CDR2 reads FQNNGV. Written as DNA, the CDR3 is TGTGCCAGCAGCGCGATACAGGGGCCCTACGAGCAGTACTTC. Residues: CASSAIQGPYEQYF.

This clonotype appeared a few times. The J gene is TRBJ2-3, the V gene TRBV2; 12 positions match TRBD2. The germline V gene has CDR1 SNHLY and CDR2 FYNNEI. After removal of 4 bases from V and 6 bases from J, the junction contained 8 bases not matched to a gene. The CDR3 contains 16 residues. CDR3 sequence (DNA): TGTGCCAGCAGTGGGGGACTAGCGGGTCCTGGGGATACGCAGTATTTT. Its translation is CASSGGLAGPGDTQYF.

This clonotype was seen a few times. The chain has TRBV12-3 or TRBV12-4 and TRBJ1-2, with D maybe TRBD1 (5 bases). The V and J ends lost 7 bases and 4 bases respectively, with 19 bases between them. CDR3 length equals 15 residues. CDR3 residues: CASKPLGTATYGYTF. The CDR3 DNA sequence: TGTGCCAGCAAGCCTCTCGGGACGGCTACCTATGGCTACACCTTC.

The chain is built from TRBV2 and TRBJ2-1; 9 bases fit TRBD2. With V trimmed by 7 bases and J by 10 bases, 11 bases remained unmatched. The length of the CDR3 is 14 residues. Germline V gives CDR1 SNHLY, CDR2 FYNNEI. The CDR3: CASNIGLARGEQFF. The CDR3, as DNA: TGTGCCAGCAATATTGGACTAGCGCGAGGAGAGCAGTTCTTC.

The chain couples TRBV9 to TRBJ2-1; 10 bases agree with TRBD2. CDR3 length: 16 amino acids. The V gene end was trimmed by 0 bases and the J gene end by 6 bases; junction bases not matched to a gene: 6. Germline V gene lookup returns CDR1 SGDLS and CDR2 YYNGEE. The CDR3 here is CASSVASGSASNEQFF. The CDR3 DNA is TGTGCCAGCAGCGTAGCTAGCGGGAGCGCATCCAATGAGCAGTTCTTC.

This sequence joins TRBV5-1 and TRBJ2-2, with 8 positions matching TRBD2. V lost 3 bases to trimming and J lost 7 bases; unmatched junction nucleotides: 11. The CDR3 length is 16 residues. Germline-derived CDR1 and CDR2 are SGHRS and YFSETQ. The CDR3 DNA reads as TGCGCCAGCAGCTATATCCCGGGACTAGACGGCGGGGAGCTGTTTTTT. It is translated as CASSYIPGLDGGELFF. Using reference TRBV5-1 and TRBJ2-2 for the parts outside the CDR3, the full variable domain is KAGVTQTPRYLIKTRGQQVTLSCSPISGHRSVSWYQQTPGQGLQFLFEYFSETQRNKGNFPGRFSGRQFSNSRSEMNVSTLELGDSALYLCASSYIPGLDGGELFFGEGSRLTVL.

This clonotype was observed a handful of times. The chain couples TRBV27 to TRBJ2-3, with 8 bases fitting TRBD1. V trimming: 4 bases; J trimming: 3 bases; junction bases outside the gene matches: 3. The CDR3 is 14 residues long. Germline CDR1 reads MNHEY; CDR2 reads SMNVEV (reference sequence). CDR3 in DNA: TGTGCCAGCAGTTACAGGGGGGAGACAGATACGCAGTATTTT. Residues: CASSYRGETDTQYF.

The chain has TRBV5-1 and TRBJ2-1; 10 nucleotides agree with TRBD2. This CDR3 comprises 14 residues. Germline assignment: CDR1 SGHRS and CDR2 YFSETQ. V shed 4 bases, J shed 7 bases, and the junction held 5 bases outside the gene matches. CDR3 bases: TGCGCCAGCAGCCGTAGCGGGAGGAGTAATGAGCAGTTCTTC. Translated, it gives CASSRSGRSNEQFF.

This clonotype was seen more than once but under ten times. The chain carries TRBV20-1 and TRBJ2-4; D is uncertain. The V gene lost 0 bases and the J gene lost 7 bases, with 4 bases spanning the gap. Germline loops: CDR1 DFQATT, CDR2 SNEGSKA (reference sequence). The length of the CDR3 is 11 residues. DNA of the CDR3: TGCAGTGCTAGAGATGGGAACATTCAGTACTTC. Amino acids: CSARDGNIQYF.

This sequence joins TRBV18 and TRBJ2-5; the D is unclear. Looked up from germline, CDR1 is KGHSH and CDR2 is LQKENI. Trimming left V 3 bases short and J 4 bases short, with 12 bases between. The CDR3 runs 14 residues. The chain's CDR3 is CASSPVGSLETQYF. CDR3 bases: TGTGCCAGCTCACCCGTTGGATCGCTAGAGACCCAGTACTTC.